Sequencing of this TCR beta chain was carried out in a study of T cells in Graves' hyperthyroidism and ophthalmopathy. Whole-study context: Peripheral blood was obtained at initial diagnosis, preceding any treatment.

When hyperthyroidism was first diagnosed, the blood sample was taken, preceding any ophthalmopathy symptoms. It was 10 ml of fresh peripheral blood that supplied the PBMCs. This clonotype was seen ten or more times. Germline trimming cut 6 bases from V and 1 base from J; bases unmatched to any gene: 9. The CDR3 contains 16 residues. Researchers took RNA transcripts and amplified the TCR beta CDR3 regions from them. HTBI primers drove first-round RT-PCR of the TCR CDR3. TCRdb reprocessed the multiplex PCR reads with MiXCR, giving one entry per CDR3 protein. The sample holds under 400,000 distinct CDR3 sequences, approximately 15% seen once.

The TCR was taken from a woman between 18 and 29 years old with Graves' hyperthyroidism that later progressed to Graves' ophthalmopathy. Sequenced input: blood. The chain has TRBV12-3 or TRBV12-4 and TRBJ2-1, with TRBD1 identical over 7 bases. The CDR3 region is CASSRTGPPSYNEQFF. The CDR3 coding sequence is TGTGCCAGCAGCCGGACAGGTCCCCCTTCCTACAATGAGCAGTTCTTC.